This T cell receptor (beta chain) derives from a study of T cell repertoires in cytomegalovirus infection. This CDR3 spans 16 amino acids. The V gene end was trimmed by 5 bases and the J gene end by 6 bases; junction bases not matched to a gene: 11. The germline gives CDR1 SEHNR, CDR2 FQNEAQ (reference sequence). Concerning this clonotype: What it recognizes is unknown.

TCRdb called the reads again in MiXCR, with one record for every CDR3 protein. The sample contains more than 45,000 distinct CDR3 sequences, around 33% of which appear only once. This rearrangement joins TRBV7-9 to TRBJ2-5; TRBD1 agrees at 11 bases. The clonotype was recovered from a human donor in good health (CMV status not recorded). Some clones in this sample may be carry-over from other donors' samples. Sequenced input: PBMCs, sequenced either directly or after in vitro stimulation (not recorded which). The CDR3 sequence is CASSGRDRGFEKTQYF. As DNA, the CDR3 is TGTGCCAGCAGCGGACGGGACAGGGGGTTCGAGAAGACCCAGTACTTC.